The 4 T cell receptor beta chains below were found in one sample sequenced in a study of T cell changes during pregnancy in multiple sclerosis. Data came from immunoSEQ multiplex PCR; TCRdb stores just in-frame clones and leaves some out. The top ten clones hold around 2.5% of a sample with around 62,000 clones, 70% to 90% of them seen once. The material was peripheral blood, obtained in the first trimester of pregnancy. The receptors here all came from a female donor with multiple sclerosis, enrolled in a pregnancy study.

The V call is TRBV13, the J call TRBJ1-2; 7 bases match TRBD1. From germline, CDR1 is PRHDT and CDR2 FYEKMQ (reference sequence). The CDR3 loop spans 12 amino acids. With 1 base clipped from V and 8 bases from J, the junction kept 1 base outside the gene matches. The CDR3 DNA sequence: TGTGCCAGCAGCTTAGAGGGGGCGGGCTACACCTTC. This gives the protein CASSLEGAGYTF.

The rearrangement joins TRBV7-3 to TRBJ1-1, with D possibly matching TRBD1 (5 bases). Germline loops: CDR1 SGHTA, CDR2 FQGTGA. CDR3 length: 13 amino acids. V was clipped by 4 bases and J by 1 base, with 7 bases between them. CDR3 protein: CASSSDRNTEAFF. As DNA, the CDR3 is TGTGCCAGCAGCTCCGACAGGAACACTGAAGCTTTCTTT.

This clone was detected only once. The chain recombines TRBV19 with TRBJ2-3; D unresolved. CDR3 size: 11 residues. Germline V gives CDR1 LNHDA, CDR2 SQIVND (reference sequence). The ends were cut back, 7 bases at V and 4 bases at J, with 6 bases in the middle. This chain's CDR3 is CASKQADTQYF. CDR3 DNA sequence: TGTGCCAGTAAACAAGCAGATACGCAGTATTTT.

This clone was seen a handful of times. The rearrangement joins TRBV6-5 to TRBJ1-1; D is possibly TRBD1 (6 bases). CDR3 size: 14 residues. Trimming shortened V by 4 bases and J by 3 bases, and 12 bases separated the two germline ends. Germline V lookup: CDR1 MNHEY, CDR2 SVGAGI. The CDR3 reads CASSWTVQDTEAFF. The CDR3 DNA reads as TGTGCCAGCAGTTGGACAGTTCAGGACACTGAAGCTTTCTTT.